This passage covers 14 T cell receptor beta chains from one sample sequenced in a study of cytomegalovirus exposure and HLA in healthy donors. TCRdb's copy holds only in-frame clones and misses some; the assay was immunoSEQ multiplex PCR. The sample has a few hundred thousand clones; around nine tenths are singletons. Source material: PBMCs. The receptors here all came from a young woman in good health and CMV-seronegative.

The chain combines TRBV5-1 with TRBJ2-1; TRBD1 matches 7 bases. V shed 5 bases, J shed 5 bases, and the junction held 10 bases outside the gene matches. CDR3 length equals 15 residues. Germline lookup yields CDR1 SGHRS and CDR2 YFSETQ. The CDR3 spells CASRPGTESNNEQFF. The CDR3 DNA reads TGCGCCAGCAGGCCAGGGACAGAAAGCAACAATGAGCAGTTCTTC.

The V and J genes are TRBV7-9 and TRBJ1-1; 9 positions match TRBD1. Looked up from germline, CDR1 is SEHNR and CDR2 is FQNEAQ (reference sequence). This CDR3 is built from 15 residues. J was trimmed by 4 bases and V by 4 bases; bases with no gene match: 7. The CDR3 region has the DNA TGTGCCAGCAGCTCGGACAGGGGAGGATTCACTGAAGCTTTCTTT. Translating it yields CASSSDRGGFTEAFF.

CDR3 sequence (DNA): TGCAGCGTTGGACAGCTGGAAGAGACCCAGTACTTC. Encoded protein: CSVGQLEETQYF. The rearrangement links TRBV29-1 to TRBJ2-5, with a weak D call TRBD1 (5 bases). This CDR3 is 12 amino acids long. Germline assignment: CDR1 SQVTM and CDR2 ANQGSEA. V shed 4 bases and J shed 3 bases, with 9 bases lying between them.

The V and J genes are TRBV27 and TRBJ1-2; 7 nucleotides agree with TRBD1. Germline trimming cut 8 bases from V and 8 bases from J; bases unmatched to any gene: 20. This CDR3 is 16 amino acids long. Germline CDR1 MNHEY, CDR2 SMNVEV (reference sequence). CDR3 nucleotide sequence: TGTGCCAGCGCCGGACAGGCTCTCCCTGGGGTACGGGGCTACACCTTC. Translation gives CASAGQALPGVRGYTF.

The rearrangement links TRBV4-2 to TRBJ2-1; 8 bases fit TRBD2. The CDR3 is made up of 16 amino acids. J lost 7 bases, V lost 3 bases, and 11 bases had no gene match. In germline, CDR1 is LGHNA, CDR2 YNFKEQ. DNA of the CDR3: TGTGCCAGCAGCCACGCGACGGGAGGGCCGGTAAATGAGCAGTTCTTC. Amino acid sequence: CASSHATGGPVNEQFF.

The chain uses TRBV4-3 and TRBJ2-7; a possible D gene is TRBD1 (6 bases). The CDR3 loop spans 16 amino acids. Germline CDR1 reads LGHNA; CDR2 reads YSLEER. V dropped 1 base and J dropped 5 bases, with 18 bases sitting between them. The CDR3 loop is CASSQGTPGTIDEQYF. The CDR3, as DNA: TGCGCCAGCAGCCAAGGCACCCCCGGGACAATCGACGAGCAGTACTTC.

This clone was recorded only once. V usage is TRBV27 and J usage is TRBJ2-1; TRBD2 matches at 8 bases. Trimming at V came to 6 bases and at J to 0 bases, leaving 7 bases not matched to a gene. Germline values: CDR1 MNHEY, CDR2 SMNVEV (reference sequence). The CDR3 is 16 amino acids. CDR3 DNA sequence: TGTGCCAGCAGACCAACAGCGGGAGCCTCCTACAATGAGCAGTTCTTC. Encoded protein: CASRPTAGASYNEQFF.

This rearrangement joins TRBV15 to TRBJ1-1, with D possibly TRBD1 on 6 matching bases. Between the trimmed V and J ends, which lost 9 bases and 1 base, there was a span of 12 bases. Germline CDR1 LNHNV, CDR2 YYDKDF (reference sequence). The CDR3 runs to 13 residues. The CDR3 protein is CATSGTTNTEAFF. The CDR3 DNA is TGTGCCACGTCGGGGACAACGAACACTGAAGCTTTCTTT. Full variable domain (remainder filled in from reference TRBV15 and TRBJ1-1): DAMVIQNPRYQVTQFGKPVTLSCSQTLNHNVMYWYQQKSSQAPKLLFHYYDKDFNNEADTPDNFQSRRPNTSFCFLDIRSPGLGDTAMYLCATSGTTNTEAFFGQGTRLTVV.

The V gene is TRBV4-2, the J gene TRBJ2-3; 9 bases align to TRBD2. The trim removed 0 bases at V and 2 bases at J, leaving 9 bases unmatched. Germline CDR1 reads LGHNA; CDR2 reads YNFKEQ. The CDR3 sequence is 18 residues long. The chain's CDR3 is CASSQDFEREVHTDTQYF. As DNA, the CDR3 is TGTGCCAGCAGCCAAGATTTCGAGCGGGAGGTCCACACAGATACGCAGTATTTT.

The chain combines TRBV6-4 with TRBJ2-3; 10 bases align to TRBD2. The germline V gene encodes CDR1 MRHNA and CDR2 SNTAGT. V dropped 1 base and J dropped 5; count of bases not matched to a gene: 3. The CDR3 extends over 15 amino acids. CDR3 sequence reads: CASSDWASGRDTQYF. The CDR3 nucleotides read TGTGCCAGCAGTGACTGGGCTAGCGGGAGAGATACGCAGTATTTT.

V and J are TRBV19 and TRBJ2-3; 11 bases line up with TRBD2. V shed 10 bases and J 4 bases; nucleotides not matched to a gene: 10. This CDR3 has 15 residues. CDR1 is LNHDA, CDR2 SQIVND, per germline (reference sequence). The CDR3 nucleotides are TGTGCCATCTCCCTGAGACTAGCGGGACCAGATACGCAGTATTTT. Its translation is CAISLRLAGPDTQYF.

DNA for the CDR3: TGCGCCAGCAGCCACTTTGCGGGAGGGGAAAACATTCAGTACTTC. It encodes CASSHFAGGENIQYF. The gene calls are TRBV5-1 and TRBJ2-4; 9 bases map to TRBD2. V lost 4 bases and J lost 5; bases outside the gene matches: 7. This CDR3 is built from 15 residues. Per germline, CDR1 SGHRS and CDR2 YFSETQ.

J is TRBJ2-3 and V is TRBV9, with D possibly being TRBD2 (7 bases). Germline V gene lookup returns CDR1 SGDLS and CDR2 YYNGEE. Trimming removed 0 bases at V and 6 bases at J, with 14 bases between. This CDR3 spans 15 amino acids. The CDR3 DNA is TGTGCCAGCAGCGTAGCTAGCGGACAGAAGGATACGCAGTATTTT. Amino acid sequence: CASSVASGQKDTQYF. The whole variable domain, remainder taken from reference TRBV9 and TRBJ2-3, is DSGVTQTPKHLITATGQRVTLRCSPRSGDLSVYWYQQSLDQGLQFLIQYYNGEERAKGNILERFSAQQFPDLHSELNLSSLELGDSALYFCASSVASGQKDTQYFGPGTRLTVL.

The chain recombines TRBV9 with TRBJ1-1; tentative D call: TRBD1 (5 bases). V was cut by 4 bases and J by 4 bases, with 17 bases left in between. This CDR3 has 15 amino acids. Germline-derived CDR1 and CDR2 are SGDLS and YYNGEE. CDR3 amino acids: CASSMGPGDGTEAFF. CDR3 nucleotides: TGTGCCAGCAGCATGGGGCCCGGAGATGGCACTGAAGCTTTCTTT.